This T cell receptor beta chain stems from a study of blood T cells in healthy people across ages. For the second PCR, which ran for about 7 to 11 cycles, a sample-barcoded 5' primer and a J-beta primer mix were used. TCRdb reprocessed the 5' RACE reads with MiXCR, giving one entry per CDR3 protein. The sample contains 1.5 million to 2 million distinct CDR3 sequences, 40% to 55% of which appear only once. Remarks on this clonotype: Its antigen is unknown.

Germline CDR1 is DFQATT and CDR2 is SNEGSKA (reference sequence). The CDR3 runs to 15 residues. Whole-study results and caveats: In older individuals, TCR beta diversity per million T cells was lower, falling roughly linearly with age. What prevented conclusive comparison of naive and antigen-experienced cells was that PBMCs were unsorted. There were more naive CD4+ cells and higher diversity in long-lived donors than in aged donors.

Sequenced material: blood. The rearrangement joins TRBV20-1 to TRBJ2-7, with 7 bases fitting TRBD2. The better agreement between TRBJ2-5 and the DNA end casts doubt on the J call. The sequence came from a woman aged 40 to 55 in good health. CDR3 sequence: CSAPAAGQRATTQYF. The CDR3 coding sequence is TGCAGTGCTCCGGCAGCGGGGCAAAGGGCCACGACCCAGTACTTC.